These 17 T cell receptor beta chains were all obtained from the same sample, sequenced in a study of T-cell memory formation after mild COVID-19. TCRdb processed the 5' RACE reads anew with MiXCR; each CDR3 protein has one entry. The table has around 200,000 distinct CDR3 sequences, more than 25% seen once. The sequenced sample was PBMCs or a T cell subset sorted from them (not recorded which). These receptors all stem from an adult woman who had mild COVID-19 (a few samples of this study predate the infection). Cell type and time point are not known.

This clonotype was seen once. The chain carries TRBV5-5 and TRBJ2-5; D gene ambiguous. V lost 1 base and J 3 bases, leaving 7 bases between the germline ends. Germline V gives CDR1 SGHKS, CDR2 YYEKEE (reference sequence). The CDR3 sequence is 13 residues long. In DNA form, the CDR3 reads TGTGCCAGCAGCTTGTCCATTGAAGAGACCCAGTACTTC. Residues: CASSLSIEETQYF. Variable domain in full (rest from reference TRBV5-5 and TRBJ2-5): DAGVTQSPTHLIKTRGQQVTLRCSPISGHKSVSWYQQVLGQGPQFIFQYYEKEERGRGNFPDRFSARQFPNYSSELNVNALLLGDSALYLCASSLSIEETQYFGPGTRLLVL.

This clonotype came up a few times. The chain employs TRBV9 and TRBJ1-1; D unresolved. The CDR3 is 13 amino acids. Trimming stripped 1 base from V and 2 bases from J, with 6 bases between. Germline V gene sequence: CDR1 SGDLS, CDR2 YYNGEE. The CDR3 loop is CASSVQENTEAFF. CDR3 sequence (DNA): TGTGCCAGCAGCGTACAAGAAAACACTGAAGCTTTCTTT. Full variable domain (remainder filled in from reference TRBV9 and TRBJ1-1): DSGVTQTPKHLITATGQRVTLRCSPRSGDLSVYWYQQSLDQGLQFLIQYYNGEERAKGNILERFSAQQFPDLHSELNLSSLELGDSALYFCASSVQENTEAFFGQGTRLTVV.

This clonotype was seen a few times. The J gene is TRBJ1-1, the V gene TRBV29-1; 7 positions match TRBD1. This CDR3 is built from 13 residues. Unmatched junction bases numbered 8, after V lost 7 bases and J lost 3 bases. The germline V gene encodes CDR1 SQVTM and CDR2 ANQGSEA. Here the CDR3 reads CSASQGRDTEAFF. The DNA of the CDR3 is TGCAGCGCCTCACAGGGGAGGGACACTGAAGCTTTCTTT.

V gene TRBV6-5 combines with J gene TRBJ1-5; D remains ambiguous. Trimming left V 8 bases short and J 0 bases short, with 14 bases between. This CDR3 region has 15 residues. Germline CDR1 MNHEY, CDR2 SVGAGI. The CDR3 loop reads CASRNWTDSNQPQHF. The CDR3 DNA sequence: TGTGCCAGCCGAAATTGGACCGATAGCAATCAGCCCCAGCATTTT.

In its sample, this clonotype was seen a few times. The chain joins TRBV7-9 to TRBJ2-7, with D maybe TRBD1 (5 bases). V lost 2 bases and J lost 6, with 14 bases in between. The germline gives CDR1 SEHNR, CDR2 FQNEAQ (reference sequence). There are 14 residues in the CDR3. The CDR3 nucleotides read TGTGCCAGCAGCTTACCAGGGCCGCCCGCCGAGCAGTACTTC. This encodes CASSLPGPPAEQYF.

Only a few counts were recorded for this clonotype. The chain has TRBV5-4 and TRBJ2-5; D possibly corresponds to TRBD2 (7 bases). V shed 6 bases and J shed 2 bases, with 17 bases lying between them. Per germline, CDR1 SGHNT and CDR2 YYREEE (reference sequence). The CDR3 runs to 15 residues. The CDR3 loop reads CASKESRGGQETQYF. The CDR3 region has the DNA TGTGCCAGCAAGGAGAGTAGGGGGGGGCAAGAGACCCAGTACTTC.

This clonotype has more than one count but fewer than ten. In nucleotides, the CDR3 is TGTGCCAGCAGTTACCCCGCTGTAGCGGGGGGTAAGGATGAGCAGTTCTTC. Encoded protein: CASSYPAVAGGKDEQFF. This rearrangement joins TRBV12-3 or TRBV12-4 to TRBJ2-1; 10 bases align to TRBD2. This CDR3 is 17 amino acids long. V was clipped by 4 bases and J by 8 bases; unmatched bases: 14.

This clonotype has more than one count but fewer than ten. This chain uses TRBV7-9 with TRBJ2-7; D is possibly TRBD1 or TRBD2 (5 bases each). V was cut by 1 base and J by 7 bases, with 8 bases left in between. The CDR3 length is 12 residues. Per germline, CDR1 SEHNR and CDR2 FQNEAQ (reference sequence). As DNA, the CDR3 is TGTGCCAGCAGCTTAGAGGGACCGGAGCAGTACTTC. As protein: CASSLEGPEQYF.

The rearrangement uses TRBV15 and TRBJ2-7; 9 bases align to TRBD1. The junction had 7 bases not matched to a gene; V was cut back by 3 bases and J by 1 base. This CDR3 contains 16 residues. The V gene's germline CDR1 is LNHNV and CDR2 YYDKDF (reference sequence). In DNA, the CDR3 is TGTGCCACCAGCAGTTGGGCCGGGACAGGGTCCTACGAGCAGTACTTC. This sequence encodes CATSSWAGTGSYEQYF.

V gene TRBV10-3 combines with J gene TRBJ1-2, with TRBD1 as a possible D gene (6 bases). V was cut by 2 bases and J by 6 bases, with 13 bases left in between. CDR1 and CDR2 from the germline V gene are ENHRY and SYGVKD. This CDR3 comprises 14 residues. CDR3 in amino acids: CAISEGPGGDGYTF. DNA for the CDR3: TGTGCCATCAGTGAGGGTCCTGGGGGCGATGGCTACACCTTC.

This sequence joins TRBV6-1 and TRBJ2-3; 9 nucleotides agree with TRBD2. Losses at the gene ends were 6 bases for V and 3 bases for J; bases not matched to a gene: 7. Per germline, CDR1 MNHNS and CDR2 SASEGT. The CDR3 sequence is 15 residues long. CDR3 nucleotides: TGTGCCAGCAGGGGACTAGCCCGGAGTACAGATACGCAGTATTTT. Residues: CASRGLARSTDTQYF.

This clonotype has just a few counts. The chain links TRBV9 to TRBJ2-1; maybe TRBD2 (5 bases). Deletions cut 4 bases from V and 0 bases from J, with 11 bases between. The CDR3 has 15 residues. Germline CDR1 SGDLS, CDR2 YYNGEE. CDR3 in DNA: TGTGCCAGCAGCCCCCGGGGAAACTCCTACAATGAGCAGTTCTTC. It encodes CASSPRGNSYNEQFF.

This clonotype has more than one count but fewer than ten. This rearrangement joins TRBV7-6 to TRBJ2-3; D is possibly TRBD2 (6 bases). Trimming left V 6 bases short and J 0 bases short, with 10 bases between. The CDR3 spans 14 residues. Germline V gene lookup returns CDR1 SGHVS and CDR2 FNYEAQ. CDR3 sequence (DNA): TGTGCCAGCAGTTCTCTAGCGAGCACAGATACGCAGTATTTT. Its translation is CASSSLASTDTQYF.

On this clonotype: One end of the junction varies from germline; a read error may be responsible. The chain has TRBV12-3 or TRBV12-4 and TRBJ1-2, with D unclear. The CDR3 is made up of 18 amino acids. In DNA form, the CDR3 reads TGTGCAAGCAGTTTCCTCCCCCTCATGGCAGCCGGTCCTTATGGCTACACCTTC. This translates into CASSFLPLMAAGPYGYTF.

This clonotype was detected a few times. CDR3 coding DNA: TGTGCCAGCAGTTTAACCCTACAGGGGTACTATGGCTACACCTTC. It encodes CASSLTLQGYYGYTF. The chain links TRBV12-3 or TRBV12-4 to TRBJ1-2, with 7 bases aligning to TRBD1. The CDR3 sequence is 15 residues long. V lost 2 bases to trimming and J lost 3 bases; unmatched junction nucleotides: 6.

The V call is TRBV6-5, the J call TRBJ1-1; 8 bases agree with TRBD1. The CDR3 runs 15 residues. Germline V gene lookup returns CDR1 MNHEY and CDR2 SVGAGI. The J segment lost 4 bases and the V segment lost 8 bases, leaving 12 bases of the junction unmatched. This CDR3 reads CASLIQGGVFTEAFF. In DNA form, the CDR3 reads TGTGCCAGCCTGATACAGGGGGGAGTATTCACTGAAGCTTTCTTT.

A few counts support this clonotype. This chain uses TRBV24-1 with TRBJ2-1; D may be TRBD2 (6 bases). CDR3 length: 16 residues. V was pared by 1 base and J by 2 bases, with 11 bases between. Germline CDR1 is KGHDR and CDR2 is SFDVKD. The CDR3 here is CATSDFAGSTYNEQFF. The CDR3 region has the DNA TGTGCCACCAGTGATTTTGCGGGGAGCACCTACAATGAGCAGTTCTTC.